The 26 T cell receptor beta chains presented below share a single source sample, sequenced in a study of radiotherapy plus CTLA-4 blockade in lung cancer. The data were produced by immunoSEQ multiplex PCR, yet TCRdb's version contains in-frame clones alone and is incomplete. The sample lists 85,000 to 100,000 clones; around nine tenths were seen once. Sample: peripheral blood, taken from a patient treated with radiotherapy plus ipilimumab. The origin of the receptors is a human donor with non-small cell lung cancer that progressed on radiotherapy plus ipilimumab.

CDR3 sequence (DNA): TGTGCCAGCAGCTTTGGTATTAGCGAGCAGTACTTC. This gives the protein CASSFGISEQYF. The chain is built from TRBV11-1 and TRBJ2-7; no reliable D call. Germline-derived CDR1 and CDR2 are SGHAT and FQDESV (reference sequence). With 3 bases removed from V and 6 bases from J, the gap between germline ends came to 9 bases. There are 12 residues in the CDR3.

As regards this clone: One end of the junction is discordant with germline, which a read error may explain. J is TRBJ2-2 and V is TRBV7-7; the match to TRBD2 covers 11 bases. Germline assignment: CDR1 SSHAT and CDR2 FNYEAQ (reference sequence). This CDR3 comprises 16 residues. The CDR3 loop reads CASSSSGRAGTGELFF. CDR3 sequence (DNA): TGTGCTAGCAGCAGTAGCGGGAGGGCGGGCACCGGGGAGCTGTTTTTT.

The sample holds a few counts of this clone. The chain carries TRBV2 and TRBJ2-3, with TRBD2 matching 11 bases. The CDR3 is 16 amino acids. The J segment lost 2 bases and the V segment lost 5 bases, leaving 6 bases of the junction unmatched. CDR1 SNHLY and CDR2 FYNNEI come from the germline V gene. For the CDR3, the DNA is TGTGCCAGCAGTTTACTAGCGGGGGAATCCACAGATACGCAGTATTTT. It is translated as CASSLLAGESTDTQYF.

The V call is TRBV5-1, the J call TRBJ2-3, with 11 bases aligning to TRBD2. The CDR3 has 17 residues. Unmatched junction bases numbered 5, after V lost 0 bases and J lost 2 bases. The V gene's germline CDR1 is SGHRS and CDR2 YFSETQ. The CDR3, as DNA: TGCGCCAGCAGCTTGGGAGGTAGCGGGGGGGCCACAGATACGCAGTATTTT. Amino acids: CASSLGGSGGATDTQYF.

The chain carries TRBV5-1 and TRBJ1-1; no definite D call. The CDR3 contains 13 residues. Trimming removed 3 bases from V and 5 bases from J, with 11 bases in between. CDR1 is SGHRS, CDR2 YFSETQ, per germline. In nucleotides, the CDR3 is TGCGCCAGCAGCTCCCCCTACGCGACTGAAGCTTTCTTT. This gives the protein CASSSPYATEAFF.

This clone was recorded a few times. The chain uses TRBV18 and TRBJ2-3, with 10 bases fitting TRBD2. This CDR3 has 16 residues. V was clipped by 1 base and J by 6 bases; unmatched bases: 7. Germline-derived CDR1 and CDR2 are KGHSH and LQKENI. The CDR3, as DNA: TGTGCCAGCTCACCACTTCAGGCTAGCGGGAGTGATACGCAGTATTTT. This translates into CASSPLQASGSDTQYF.

The chain carries TRBV5-1 and TRBJ2-1; 10 positions match TRBD2. The CDR3 is 17 residues long. V lost 1 base and J lost 4; bases outside the gene matches: 8. CDR1 SGHRS and CDR2 YFSETQ come from the germline V gene. CDR3 residues: CASSLKASGGVYNEQFF. CDR3 in DNA: TGCGCCAGCAGCTTGAAGGCTAGCGGGGGTGTTTACAATGAGCAGTTCTTC.

This clone was detected a few times. The rearrangement uses TRBV5-1 and TRBJ1-2; 9 bases line up with TRBD1. Germline V gives CDR1 SGHRS, CDR2 YFSETQ. The J segment lost 3 bases and the V segment lost 3 bases, leaving 18 bases of the junction unmatched. The CDR3 contains 19 residues. Written as DNA, the CDR3 is TGCGCCAGCAGCTCGCACTCCGGGACAGGGACCCTCTCCTACTATGGCTACACCTTC. Its translation is CASSSHSGTGTLSYYGYTF.

A remark on this clone: Different DNA sequences within this sample yield the same CDR3. The chain is built from TRBV10-3 and TRBJ1-2, with D unclear. Germline V gene lookup returns CDR1 ENHRY and CDR2 SYGVKD. Trimming took off 6 bases at V and 4 bases at J, with 15 bases between the two ends. The CDR3 has 14 residues. CDR3 sequence: CAISDAAVVYGYTF. Here the CDR3 DNA reads TGTGCCATCAGCGATGCGGCGGTGGTCTATGGCTACACCTTC.

Only a few counts were recorded for this clone. The genes are TRBV5-4 and TRBJ2-7, with 7 bases aligning to TRBD2. This CDR3 has 14 residues. Trimming cost V 5 bases and J 6 bases; bases outside gene matches: 11. The germline CDR1 and CDR2 sequences are SGHNT and YYREEE (reference sequence). This CDR3 is CASSKTSSTREQYF. CDR3 nucleotides: TGTGCCAGCAGTAAGACTAGCTCTACTCGCGAGCAGTACTTC.

The chain uses TRBV30 and TRBJ2-1; weak D call: TRBD1 (6 bases). Germline-derived CDR1 and CDR2 are GTSNPN and SVGIG (reference sequence). Trimming took off 4 bases at V and 12 bases at J, with 31 bases between the two ends. This CDR3 contains 17 residues. CDR3 protein: CAWTTPLAGVVGDPQFF. CDR3 sequence (DNA): TGTGCCTGGACCACCCCACTCGCAGGGGTGGTAGGGGACCCGCAGTTCTTC. The full variable domain, with the rest looked up from reference TRBV30 and TRBJ2-1, is SQTIHQWPATLVQPVGSPLSLECTVEGTSNPNLYWYRQAAGRGLQLLFYSVGIGQISSEVPQNLSASRPQDRQFILSSKKLLLSDSGFYLCAWTTPLAGVVGDPQFFGPGTRLTVL.

This sequence joins TRBV27 and TRBJ2-5; D remains unclear. This CDR3 is 13 amino acids long. CDR1 is MNHEY and CDR2 is SMNVEV in the germline V gene (reference sequence). V lost 5 bases, J lost 1 base, and 8 bases lay in between. The CDR3 region is CASSRPGQETQYF. CDR3 DNA sequence: TGTGCCAGCAGTAGGCCAGGCCAAGAGACCCAGTACTTC.

The chain uses TRBV5-4 and TRBJ2-7, with TRBD1 matching 7 bases. CDR1 and CDR2 from the germline V gene are SGHNT and YYREEE (reference sequence). The CDR3 extends over 16 amino acids. V lost 3 bases and J lost 6; bases outside the gene matches: 15. In nucleotides, the CDR3 is TGTGCCAGCAGCTCCCCACCGACAGGGATAATGGGCGAGCAGTACTTC. Amino acids: CASSSPPTGIMGEQYF.

V usage is TRBV2 and J usage is TRBJ2-2; D ambiguous. CDR1 and CDR2 from the germline V gene are SNHLY and FYNNEI. The CDR3 is made up of 14 amino acids. The ends were cut back, 1 base at V and 5 bases at J, with 8 bases in the middle. This CDR3 reads CASSEVGGTGELFF. DNA of the CDR3: TGTGCCAGCAGTGAAGTTGGCGGTACCGGGGAGCTGTTTTTT. Looking up the rest from reference TRBV2 and TRBJ2-2 gives the full variable domain: EPEVTQTPSHQVTQMGQEVILRCVPISNHLYFYWYRQILGQKVEFLVSFYNNEISEKSEIFDDQFSVERPDGSNFTLKIRSTKLEDSAMYFCASSEVGGTGELFFGEGSRLTVL.

The rearrangement links TRBV11-2 to TRBJ1-5; a weak D match, TRBD1 (5 bases). Germline CDR1 SGHAT, CDR2 FQNNGV. V lost 0 bases, J lost 6 bases, and 15 bases lay in between. The CDR3 totals 16 residues. The CDR3: CASSLDLGQGRQPQHF. CDR3 in DNA: TGTGCCAGCAGCTTAGACCTAGGGCAGGGCCGTCAGCCCCAGCATTTT.

The chain joins TRBV4-3 to TRBJ2-7; D ambiguous. This CDR3 spans 15 amino acids. CDR1 and CDR2 from the germline V gene are LGHNA and YSLEER. Between the trimmed V and J ends, which lost 1 base and 0 bases, there was a span of 10 bases. CDR3 nucleotide sequence: TGCGCCAGCAGCCAAGTTGTTGGAGACTCCTACGAGCAGTACTTC. Amino acid sequence: CASSQVVGDSYEQYF.

The chain is built from TRBV5-4 and TRBJ2-3; 11 bases are shared with TRBD2. Per germline, CDR1 SGHNT and CDR2 YYREEE (reference sequence). Trimming cost V 4 bases and J 2 bases; bases outside gene matches: 6. This CDR3 has 16 amino acids. The CDR3 nucleotides read TGTGCCAGCAGCATCCGACTAGCGGGAATCACAGATACGCAGTATTTT. The encoded protein is CASSIRLAGITDTQYF.

The chain joins TRBV5-5 to TRBJ1-1, with D perhaps matching TRBD1 (6 bases). Trimming took off 2 bases at V and 3 bases at J, with 17 bases between the two ends. The germline V gene has CDR1 SGHKS and CDR2 YYEKEE (reference sequence). The length of the CDR3 is 16 residues. CDR3 DNA sequence: TGTGCCAGCAGCTTCCGGGGGGCTCCTCGGGACACTGAAGCTTTCTTT. Translated: CASSFRGAPRDTEAFF.

The genes are TRBV5-4 and TRBJ1-3; D not resolved. The CDR3 is 17 residues long. The V end was cut by 0 bases, the J end by 0 bases, with 13 bases between. Germline-derived CDR1 and CDR2 are SGHNT and YYREEE (reference sequence). The CDR3 spells CASSLDLRGSSGNTIYF. The CDR3 bases are TGTGCCAGCAGCTTGGATCTGCGGGGAAGCTCTGGAAACACCATATATTTT.

The V and J genes are TRBV7-2 and TRBJ2-5; D is unclear. Trimming left V 4 bases short and J 3 bases short, with 3 bases between. The CDR3 totals 11 residues. In germline, CDR1 is SGHTA, CDR2 FQGNSA. CDR3 residues: CASSYKETQYF. CDR3 bases: TGTGCCAGCAGCTATAAAGAGACCCAGTACTTC.

The rearrangement uses TRBV11-1 and TRBJ2-1, with 7 bases fitting TRBD1. The length of the CDR3 is 15 residues. V gave up 4 bases and J gave up 9 bases; unmatched junction bases: 12. Germline values: CDR1 SGHAT, CDR2 FQDESV (reference sequence). CDR3 residues: CASSSRQGAGGEQFF. The DNA for the CDR3 is TGTGCCAGCAGCTCTCGACAGGGTGCTGGGGGTGAGCAGTTCTTC.

The rearrangement uses TRBV7-2 and TRBJ1-1; 10 bases align to TRBD1. CDR3 length: 14 residues. J was trimmed by 10 bases and V by 6 bases; bases with no gene match: 11. Germline V lookup: CDR1 SGHTA, CDR2 FQGNSA. This CDR3 reads CASRSDRGLRGAFF. CDR3 sequence (DNA): TGTGCCAGCAGGAGTGACAGGGGGCTCAGGGGAGCTTTCTTT.

This clone was recorded a few times. The rearrangement uses TRBV19 and TRBJ1-3; D may be TRBD1 (5 bases). The CDR3 length is 13 residues. Germline V lookup: CDR1 LNHDA, CDR2 SQIVND (reference sequence). V was shortened by 9 bases and J by 0 bases, with 9 bases between the two germline ends. The CDR3 reads CASPDSSGNTIYF. CDR3 sequence (DNA): TGTGCCAGCCCTGACAGCTCTGGAAACACCATATATTTT.

The chain has TRBV27 and TRBJ2-7; D may be TRBD2 (5 bases). CDR1 and CDR2 from the germline V gene are MNHEY and SMNVEV (reference sequence). Trimming took 5 bases from V and 4 from J, leaving 9 bases between them. The CDR3 spans 12 residues. CDR3 DNA: TGTGCCAGCAGTCACGGCGGGTACGAGCAGTACTTC. As protein: CASSHGGYEQYF.

The chain employs TRBV5-1 and TRBJ1-6, with no clear D. CDR1 and CDR2 from the germline V gene are SGHRS and YFSETQ. The CDR3 is made up of 16 amino acids. Deletions cut 4 bases from V and 6 bases from J, with 17 bases between. The CDR3 loop reads CASSLSLQRTNSPLHF. For the CDR3, the DNA is TGCGCCAGCAGCCTCTCCCTGCAGCGTACTAATTCACCCCTCCACTTT.

The V call is TRBV5-1, the J call TRBJ1-4; a weak D match, TRBD1 (6 bases). The germline V gene encodes CDR1 SGHRS and CDR2 YFSETQ. The CDR3 is made up of 13 amino acids. Deletions cut 4 bases from V and 7 bases from J, with 11 bases between. The CDR3 loop reads CASSRDIGEKLFF. CDR3 DNA: TGCGCCAGCAGCCGGGACATTGGTGAAAAACTGTTTTTT.